These 11 T cell receptor beta chains originate from one sample sequenced in a study of OX40 agonist ivuxolimab in advanced cancers. The method was immunoSEQ multiplex PCR; TCRdb's version includes in-frame clones alone and lacks a portion of them. Of some 100,000 clones listed, less than 95% are singletons. The sequences come from CD4+ or CD8+ T cells sorted from blood, collected in a trial of the OX40 agonist ivuxolimab. The receptors stem from an adult with an advanced solid tumor such as melanoma, head and neck, liver or kidney cancer.

The chain combines TRBV11-2 with TRBJ1-2; 8 bases are shared with TRBD1. The CDR3 spans 14 residues. Looked up from germline, CDR1 is SGHAT and CDR2 is FQNNGV. V shed 4 bases, J shed 0 bases, and the junction held 1 base outside the gene matches. The CDR3 region is CASSSRGPNYGYTF. The DNA for the CDR3 is TGTGCCAGCAGCTCCAGGGGGCCTAACTATGGCTACACCTTC.

This clone occurred a few times. V usage is TRBV5-1 and J usage is TRBJ1-2, with a possible D match to TRBD1 (6 bases). CDR1 is SGHRS and CDR2 is YFSETQ in the germline V gene. The CDR3 consists of 18 residues. With 0 bases removed from V and 6 bases from J, the gap between germline ends came to 24 bases. The CDR3 here is CASSLGDWTATISHGYTF. DNA of the CDR3: TGCGCCAGCAGCTTGGGTGATTGGACAGCAACAATATCCCATGGCTACACCTTC.

This clone was detected once. The rearrangement links TRBV14 to TRBJ2-3; 9 nucleotides match TRBD1. CDR3 size: 16 residues. Germline CDR1 and CDR2: SGHDN and FVKESK. V dropped 0 bases and J dropped 12; count of bases not matched to a gene: 13. The CDR3 coding sequence is TGTGCCAGCAGCCAAGAACCCCGACAGGGGGTATTGGTTCAGTATTTT. Protein: CASSQEPRQGVLVQYF.

The chain links TRBV23-1 to TRBJ2-1, with D perhaps matching TRBD1 (6 bases). TRBV23-1 is an ORF; its function is uncertain. Trimming cost V 8 bases and J 4 bases, with 30 bases left between them. This CDR3 spans 19 amino acids. The CDR3 region is CASLGPPLYGRQVYNEQFF. As DNA, the CDR3 is TGCGCCAGCCTGGGTCCCCCCTTATATGGCCGACAGGTGTACAATGAGCAGTTCTTC.

The gene calls are TRBV5-1 and TRBJ2-3, with 7 nucleotides matching TRBD2. The germline gives CDR1 SGHRS, CDR2 YFSETQ. Losses at the gene ends were 2 bases for V and 2 bases for J; bases not matched to a gene: 5. The CDR3 sequence is 15 residues long. CDR3 protein: CASSFLAGTTDTQYF. CDR3 DNA sequence: TGCGCCAGCAGCTTCTTAGCGGGTACCACAGATACGCAGTATTTT. Full variable domain (remainder filled in from reference TRBV5-1 and TRBJ2-3): KAGVTQTPRYLIKTRGQQVTLSCSPISGHRSVSWYQQTPGQGLQFLFEYFSETQRNKGNFPGRFSGRQFSNSRSEMNVSTLELGDSALYLCASSFLAGTTDTQYFGPGTRLTVL.

CDR3 sequence: CASSQDLPSGGFGQFF. In DNA form, the CDR3 reads TGCGCCAGCAGCCAAGATCTTCCTAGCGGGGGCTTTGGGCAGTTCTTC. The gene calls are TRBV4-3 and TRBJ2-1, with 10 bases aligning to TRBD2. Germline CDR1 and CDR2: LGHNA and YSLEER. This CDR3 has 16 residues. V was clipped by 0 bases and J by 12 bases; unmatched bases: 11.

The CDR3 DNA reads as TGTGCCAGCAGCTTAGGGCTAGCGGAGAACACCGGGGAGCTGTTTTTT. Encoded protein: CASSLGLAENTGELFF. This chain links TRBV11-1 with TRBJ2-2; TRBD2 aligns across 7 bases. The CDR3 covers 16 residues. Unmatched junction bases numbered 3, after V lost 1 base and J lost 1 base. Germline assignment: CDR1 SGHAT and CDR2 FQDESV (reference sequence).

The V call is TRBV2, the J call TRBJ2-3; D not resolved. This CDR3 is 13 amino acids long. From germline, CDR1 is SNHLY and CDR2 FYNNEI. The germline V and J ends were trimmed by 5 bases and 0 bases, with 6 bases remaining between them. The CDR3 region is CASSIESTDTQYF. The DNA for the CDR3 is TGTGCCAGCAGTATAGAGAGCACAGATACGCAGTATTTT.

The chain recombines TRBV5-8 with TRBJ2-5, with 7 bases matching TRBD1. Germline V gene data show CDR1 as SGHTS and CDR2 as YDEGEE. V was clipped by 3 bases and J by 5 bases; unmatched bases: 13. The CDR3 runs 16 residues. This chain's CDR3 is CASSSKGDRAGETQYF. For the CDR3, the DNA is TGTGCCAGCAGCTCTAAAGGCGACAGGGCCGGGGAGACCCAGTACTTC.

The chain uses TRBV18 and TRBJ2-7; possibly TRBD1 or TRBD2 for D (5 bases each). The CDR3 contains 14 residues. V lost 3 bases and J 6 bases, leaving 15 bases between the germline ends. From germline, CDR1 is KGHSH and CDR2 LQKENI. The CDR3 spells CASSPRTGRGEQYF. CDR3 nucleotide sequence: TGTGCCAGCTCACCGCGGACTGGAAGGGGCGAGCAGTACTTC.

The chain has TRBV2 and TRBJ2-7; 9 positions agree with TRBD2. The CDR3 totals 14 residues. With V trimmed by 4 bases and J by 6 bases, 7 bases remained unmatched. Per germline, CDR1 SNHLY and CDR2 FYNNEI. CDR3 DNA sequence: TGTGCCAGCAGTGTGGGACTAGCTTTAAGCGAGCAGTACTTC. This encodes CASSVGLALSEQYF.